This T cell receptor beta chain comes out of a study of Ad26.COV2.S vaccination and SARS-CoV-2 variants. Indicated treatment: around 19 received Ad26.COV2.S at low or high dose, single or two shots; about 5 received placebo; per-sample allocation not given. Samples analyzed were those drawn on day 63 after the first vaccine or placebo injection. The donor's status was that of an adult aged 18-55 years in Boston. Sequencing was performed with immunoSEQ multiplex PCR; in TCRdb, only in-frame clones are kept and a portion is missing. The profile covers over 400,000 clones, with 90% appearing a single time and 4.3% taken by the ten largest. As to this clone: No antigen is known for it.

Notes on the study in general: Spike-specific CD8+ and CD4+ T cell responses reportedly showed substantial breadth after vaccination.

The sample here was peripheral blood, taken in a trial of Ad26.COV2.S vaccine versus placebo. The source is a person between 18 and 65 years old who received the Ad26.COV2.S COVID-19 vaccine or a placebo.

The DNA of the CDR3 is TGTGCCAGCAGTTCAGGGTACTCTGGGGCCAACGTCCTGACTTTC. Amino acids: CASSSGYSGANVLTF. The chain is built from TRBV27 and TRBJ2-6; D possibly corresponds to TRBD1 (5 bases). Germline assignment: CDR1 MNHEY and CDR2 SMNVEV (reference sequence). V was clipped by 4 bases and J by 0 bases, with 7 bases between them. The CDR3 spans 15 residues. Full variable domain (outside the CDR3, taken from reference TRBV27 and TRBJ2-6): EAQVTQNPRYLITVTGKKLTVTCSQNMNHEYMSWYRQDPGLGLRQIYYSMNVEVTDKGDVPEGYKVSRKEKRNFPLILESPSPNQTSLYFCASSSGYSGANVLTFGAGSRLTVL.